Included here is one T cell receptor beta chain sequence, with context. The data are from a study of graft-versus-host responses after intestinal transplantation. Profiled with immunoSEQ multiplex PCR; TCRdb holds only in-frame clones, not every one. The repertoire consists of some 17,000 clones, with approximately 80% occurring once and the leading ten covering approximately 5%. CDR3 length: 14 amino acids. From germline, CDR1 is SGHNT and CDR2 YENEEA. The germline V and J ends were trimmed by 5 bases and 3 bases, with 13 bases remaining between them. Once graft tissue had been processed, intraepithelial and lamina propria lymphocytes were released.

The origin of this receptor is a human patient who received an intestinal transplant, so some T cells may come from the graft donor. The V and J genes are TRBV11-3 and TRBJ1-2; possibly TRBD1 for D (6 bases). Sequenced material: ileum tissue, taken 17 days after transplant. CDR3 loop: CASSPRGGDYGYTF. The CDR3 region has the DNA TGTGCCAGCAGCCCGAGGGGGGGCGACTATGGCTACACCTTC.